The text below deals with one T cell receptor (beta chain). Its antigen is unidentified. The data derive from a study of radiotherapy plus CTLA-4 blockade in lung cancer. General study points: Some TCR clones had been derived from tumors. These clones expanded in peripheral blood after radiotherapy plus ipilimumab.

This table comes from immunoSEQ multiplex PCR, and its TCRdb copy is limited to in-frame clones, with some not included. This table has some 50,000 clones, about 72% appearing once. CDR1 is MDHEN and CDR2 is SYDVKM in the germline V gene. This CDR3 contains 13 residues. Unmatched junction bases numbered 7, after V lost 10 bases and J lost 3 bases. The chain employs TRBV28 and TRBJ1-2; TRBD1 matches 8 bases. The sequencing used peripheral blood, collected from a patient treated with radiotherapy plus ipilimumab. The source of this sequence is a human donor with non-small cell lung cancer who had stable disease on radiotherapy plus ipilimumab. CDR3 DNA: TGTGCCACCCAAACAGGGGGGGACTATGGCTACACCTTC. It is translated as CATQTGGDYGYTF.